This TCR beta chain was recovered during a study of CD8+ T cells in alopecia areata. Trimming removed 4 bases from V and 6 bases from J, with 16 bases in between. Germline CDR1 and CDR2: SGHTA and FQGNSA. The CDR3 length is 14 residues. Treatment indicated: oral pan-JAK inhibitor, 5-10 mg twice daily. Both peripheral blood and punch biopsies of lesional scalp skin were obtained from patients who had alopecia areata. CD4+ and CD8+ T cells were sorted from PBMCs stained for CD3, CD4 and CD8. Sequencing relied on a cDNA template that was reverse transcribed from extracted RNA. Data came from immunoSEQ multiplex PCR; TCRdb stores just in-frame clones and leaves some out. Among fewer than 250,000 clones listed, less than 50% were seen once. This clone came up a few times.

This TCR derives from a human donor with alopecia areata. The sequences come from CD4+ T cells sorted from blood, collected around week 36, from a patient treated with tofacitinib. The chain employs TRBV7-2 and TRBJ2-7; D is possibly TRBD2 (5 bases). The CDR3, as DNA: TGTGCCAGCAGCTGGGATGGACTCAACCTCGAGCAGTACTTC. Its translation is CASSWDGLNLEQYF.